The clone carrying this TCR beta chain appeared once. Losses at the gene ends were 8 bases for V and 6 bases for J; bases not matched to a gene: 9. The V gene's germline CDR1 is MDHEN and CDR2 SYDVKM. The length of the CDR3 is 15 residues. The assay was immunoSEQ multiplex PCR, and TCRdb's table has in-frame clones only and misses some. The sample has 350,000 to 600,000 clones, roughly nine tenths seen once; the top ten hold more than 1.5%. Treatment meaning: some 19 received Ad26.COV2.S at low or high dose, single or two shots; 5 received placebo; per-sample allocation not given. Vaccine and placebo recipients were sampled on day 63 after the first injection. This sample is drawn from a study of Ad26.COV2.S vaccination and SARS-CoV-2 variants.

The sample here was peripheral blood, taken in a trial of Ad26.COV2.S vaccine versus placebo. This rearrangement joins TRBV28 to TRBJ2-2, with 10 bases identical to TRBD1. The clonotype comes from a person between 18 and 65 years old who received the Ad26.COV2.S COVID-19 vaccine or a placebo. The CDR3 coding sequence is TGTGCCAGCTGGGGGGGACAGGGGCGAGCCGGGGAGCTGTTTTTT. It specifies CASWGGQGRAGELFF.